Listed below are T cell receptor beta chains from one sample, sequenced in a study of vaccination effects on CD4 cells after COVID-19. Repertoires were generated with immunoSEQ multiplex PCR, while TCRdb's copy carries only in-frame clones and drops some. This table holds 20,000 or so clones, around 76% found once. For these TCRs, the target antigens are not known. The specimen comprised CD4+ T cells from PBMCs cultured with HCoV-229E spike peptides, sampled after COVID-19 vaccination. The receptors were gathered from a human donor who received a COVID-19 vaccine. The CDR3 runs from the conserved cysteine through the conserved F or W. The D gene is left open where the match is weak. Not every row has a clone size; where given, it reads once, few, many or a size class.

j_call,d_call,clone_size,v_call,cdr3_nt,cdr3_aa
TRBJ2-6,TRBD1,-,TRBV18,TGTGCCAGCTCACCAGTTCAGGGGGCTGGGGCCAACGTCCTGACTTTC,CASSPVQGAGANVLTF
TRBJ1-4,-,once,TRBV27,TGTGCCAGCAGTTTAGGGGGAAGGCGGGAAAAACTGTTTTTT,CASSLGGRREKLFF
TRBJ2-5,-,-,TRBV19,TGTGCCAGTAGTATTTCCCGGGGCTTAGAGACCCAGTACTTC,CASSISRGLETQYF
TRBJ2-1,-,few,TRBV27,TGTGCCACCCAAGCGAACTCGGTAGGCATGGCCTACAATGAGCAGTTCTTC,CATQANSVGMAYNEQFF
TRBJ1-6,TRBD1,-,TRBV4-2,TGTGCCAGCAGCCCCGGGACAGGGGGGGATTCACCCCTCCACTTT,CASSPGTGGDSPLHF
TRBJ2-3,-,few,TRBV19,TGTGCCAGTAGTGTCGGACCCACCCGCACAGATACGCAGTATTTT,CASSVGPTRTDTQYF
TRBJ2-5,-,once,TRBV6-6,TGTGCCAGCAGTTCGATGGGTCAAGAGACCCAGTACTTC,CASSSMGQETQYF
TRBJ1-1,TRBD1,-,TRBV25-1,TGTGCCAGCAACGAGGGGGCGGGGACTGAAGCTTTCTTT,CASNEGAGTEAFF
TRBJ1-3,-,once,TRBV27,TGTGCCAGCTGGGGGCAGACCTCTGGAAACACCATATATTTT,CASWGQTSGNTIYF
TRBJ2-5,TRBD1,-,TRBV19,TGTGCCAGTAGTTATGGGACAGCAGAGACCCAGTACTTC,CASSYGTAETQYF
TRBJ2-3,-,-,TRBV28,TGTGCCAGCAGTTTATGGGGGGGCCAAGATACGCAGTATTTT,CASSLWGGQDTQYF
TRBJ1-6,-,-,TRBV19,TGTGCCAGTAGTATGTTATACCCTACCATCGCTAATAATTCACCCCTCCACTTT,CASSMLYPTIANNSPLHF
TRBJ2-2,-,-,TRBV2,TGTGCCAGCAAGTGGGCCTACACCGGGGAGCTGTTTTTT,CASKWAYTGELFF
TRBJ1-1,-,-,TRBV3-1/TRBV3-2,TGTGCCAGCAGCCACGGTTATAGGGACACTGAAGCTTTCTTT,CASSHGYRDTEAFF
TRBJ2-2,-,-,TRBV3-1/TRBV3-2,TGTGCCAGCAGCCAAGTGTGGGGCACCGGGGAGCTGTTTTTT,CASSQVWGTGELFF
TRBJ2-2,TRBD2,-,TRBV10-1,TGCGCCAGCAGTGAGACTCGGCTAGCGGAAAACACCGGGGAGCTGTTTTTT,CASSETRLAENTGELFF
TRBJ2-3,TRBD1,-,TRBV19,TGTGCCAGTAGCTTTCTGGGACAGGGGGGAGATACGCAGTATTTT,CASSFLGQGGDTQYF
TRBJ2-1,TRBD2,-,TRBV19,TGTGCCAGTAGTGAAACTAGCGGGAGAGGGCTAAATGAGCAGTTCTTC,CASSETSGRGLNEQFF
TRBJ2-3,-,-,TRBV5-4,TGTGGCGGAGATACGCAGTATTTT,CGGDTQYF
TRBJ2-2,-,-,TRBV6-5,TGTGCCAGTACCTCCGGGCCCAACACCGGGGAGCTGTTTTTT,CASTSGPNTGELFF
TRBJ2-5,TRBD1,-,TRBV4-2,TGTGCCAGCAGCTCCACAGGGGGGACCCAGTACTTC,CASSSTGGTQYF
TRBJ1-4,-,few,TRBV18,TGTGCCAGCTCACCAGGAACGGGGAATGAAAAACTGTTTTTT,CASSPGTGNEKLFF
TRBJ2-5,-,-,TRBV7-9,TGTGCCAGCAGCTTAATATCCTCTCAAGAGACCCAGTACTTC,CASSLISSQETQYF
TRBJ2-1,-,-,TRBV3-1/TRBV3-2,TGTGCCAGCAGCCAAGATTGGGTAGTCGCGGGATGGGCCAATGAGCAGTTCTTC,CASSQDWVVAGWANEQFF
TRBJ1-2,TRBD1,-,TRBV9,TGTGCCAGCAGCGTCGGACAGGGCTATGGCTACACCTTC,CASSVGQGYGYTF
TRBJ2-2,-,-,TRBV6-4,TGTGCCAGCAGTGAGGTTGGGAACACCGGGGAGCTGTTTTTT,CASSEVGNTGELFF
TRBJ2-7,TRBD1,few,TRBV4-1,TGCGCCAGCAGCCAAGAAAAATTCCGGACAGGGGGCCACGAGCAGTACTTC,CASSQEKFRTGGHEQYF
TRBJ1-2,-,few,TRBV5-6,TGTGCCAGCAGCCCGACATACCCTTCCTATGGCTACACCTTC,CASSPTYPSYGYTF
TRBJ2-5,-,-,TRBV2,TGTGCCAGCAGTGAAGGTCGGCTCAGGCAAGAGACCCAGTACTTC,CASSEGRLRQETQYF
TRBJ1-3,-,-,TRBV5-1,TGCGCCAGCAGCGGCAACTCTGGAAACACCATATATTTT,CASSGNSGNTIYF
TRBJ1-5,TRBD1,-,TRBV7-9,TGTGCCAGCAGCTTAGCCCCAGGGGGAAAGGGTCAGCCCCAGCATTTT,CASSLAPGGKGQPQHF
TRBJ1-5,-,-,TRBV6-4,TGTGCCAGCAGTGCACAGGGAGGTCAGCCCCAGCATTTT,CASSAQGGQPQHF
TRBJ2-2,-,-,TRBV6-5,TGTGCCAGCAGTTACCCCAGACCGGGGGAGCTGTTTTTT,CASSYPRPGELFF